This TCR beta chain was sequenced in a study of regulatory T cells in long-lasting Graves disease. According to the study, TCR beta libraries were built with iRepertoire HTBI primers and CDR3-region Arm-PCR. TCRdb redid the calling of the multiplex PCR reads with MiXCR, one entry per CDR3 protein. In the table there are about 450,000 distinct CDR3 sequences, about a quarter of which are singletons. This clonotype was detected ten times or more. Its antigen is undetermined. The CDR3 is 15 residues long. Trimming took 2 bases from V and 5 from J, leaving 16 bases between them. The V gene's germline CDR1 is MDHEN and CDR2 SYDVKM. Time point meaning: persistent/refractory GD, antithyroid drugs over 5 years with positive TRAb. The TCR library was made from RNA extracted from PBMCs. Whole-study findings and limits: Gene preferences differed: TRBV28, TRBJ1-2, TRBJ2-5 in persistent cases. Compared with new cases, persistent Graves' patients showed reduced TCR diversity. It was peripheral blood alone, not thyroid tissue, that was studied.

The TCR originated in a female donor with Graves disease. The gene calls are TRBV28 and TRBJ2-7; tentatively, D is TRBD2 (5 bases). The sequenced sample was peripheral blood mononuclear cells (PBMCs), obtained when the disease was refractory, from a patient treated with antithyroid drugs. The CDR3 sequence: CASSLVGLGNDEQYF. DNA for the CDR3: TGTGCCAGCAGTTTAGTCGGACTGGGAAATGACGAGCAGTACTTC.